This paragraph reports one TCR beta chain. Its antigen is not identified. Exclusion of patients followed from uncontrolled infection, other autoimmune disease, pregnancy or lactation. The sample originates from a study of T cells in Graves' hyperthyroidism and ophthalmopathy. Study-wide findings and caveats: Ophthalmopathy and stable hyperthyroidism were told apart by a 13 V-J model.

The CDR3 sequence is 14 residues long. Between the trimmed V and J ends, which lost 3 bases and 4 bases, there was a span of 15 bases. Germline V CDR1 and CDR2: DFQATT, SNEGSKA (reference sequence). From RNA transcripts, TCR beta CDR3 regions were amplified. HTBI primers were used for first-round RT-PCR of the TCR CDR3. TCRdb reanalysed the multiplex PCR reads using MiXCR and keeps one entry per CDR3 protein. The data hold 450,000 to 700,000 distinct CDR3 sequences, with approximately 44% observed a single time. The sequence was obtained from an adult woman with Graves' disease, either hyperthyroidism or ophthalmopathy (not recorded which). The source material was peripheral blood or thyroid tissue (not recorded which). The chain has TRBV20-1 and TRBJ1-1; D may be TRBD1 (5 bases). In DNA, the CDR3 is TGCAGTGCTAGGCGTGCAGCCGGGGGCACTGAAGCTTTCTTT. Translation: CSARRAAGGTEAFF.